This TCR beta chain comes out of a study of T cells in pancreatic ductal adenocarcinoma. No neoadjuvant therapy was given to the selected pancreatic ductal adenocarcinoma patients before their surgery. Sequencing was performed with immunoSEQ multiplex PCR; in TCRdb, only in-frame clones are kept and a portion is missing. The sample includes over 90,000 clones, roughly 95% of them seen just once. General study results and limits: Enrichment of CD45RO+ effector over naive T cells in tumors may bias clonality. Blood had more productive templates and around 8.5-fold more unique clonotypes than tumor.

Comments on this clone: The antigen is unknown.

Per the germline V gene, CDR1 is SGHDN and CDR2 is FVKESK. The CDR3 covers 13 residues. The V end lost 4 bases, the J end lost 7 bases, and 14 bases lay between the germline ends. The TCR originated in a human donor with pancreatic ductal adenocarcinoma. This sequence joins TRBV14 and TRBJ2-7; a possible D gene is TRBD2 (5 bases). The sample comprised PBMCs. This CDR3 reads CASSPSRVGEQYF. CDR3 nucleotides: TGTGCCAGCAGCCCCTCGAGGGTAGGGGAGCAGTACTTC.